A single sample is the source of the 23 T cell receptor beta chains below, sequenced in a study of blood T cell repertoires in COVID-19 (TCRdb year 2020). The library was made by the immunoSEQ multiplex PCR assay. This immuneACCESS table, as held by TCRdb, lists in-frame sequences with V and J called but not all clones. Of the missing ones, under half trace to an unresolved V gene in checked studies; the others have no known cause. A total of under 400,000 clones appear in this sample, 89% of them only once. 3.9% of the sample is taken by the ten largest. Sequencing was done on a sample of peripheral blood. The receptors stem from an older woman with COVID-19, enrolled during active disease.

The chain joins TRBV5-1 to TRBJ2-4; perhaps TRBD1 as D (6 bases). CDR1 is SGHRS, CDR2 YFSETQ, per germline. The V end was cut by 0 bases, the J end by 8 bases, with 12 bases between. The CDR3 length is 14 residues. The DNA of the CDR3 is TGCGCCAGCAGCTTGGATTGGGGGCGAGACATTCAGTACTTC. It yields the protein CASSLDWGRDIQYF.

The chain joins TRBV13 to TRBJ1-2; D is unclear. The CDR3 is made up of 9 amino acids. V was trimmed by 5 bases and J by 12 bases, leaving 7 bases between them. Germline V gene sequence: CDR1 PRHDT, CDR2 FYEKMQ (reference sequence). CDR3 protein: CASSPSDTF. The CDR3 region has the DNA TGTGCCAGCAGCCCGTCGGACACCTTC.

The chain combines TRBV5-1 with TRBJ2-6; D gene ambiguous. The CDR3 runs to 14 residues. V lost 4 bases and J lost 2, with 7 bases in between. The V gene's germline CDR1 is SGHRS and CDR2 YFSETQ. CDR3 bases: TGCGCCAGCAGCCAGGCCCCTGGGGCCAACGTCCTGACTTTC. Its protein is CASSQAPGANVLTF.

The chain employs TRBV5-1 and TRBJ1-1; D call uncertain. This CDR3 comprises 13 residues. CDR1 and CDR2 (germline): SGHRS, YFSETQ. Trimming shortened V by 4 bases and J by 7 bases, and 14 bases separated the two germline ends. The CDR3 protein is CASSPSSGIEAFF. CDR3 in DNA: TGCGCCAGCAGCCCGTCCAGCGGGATTGAAGCTTTCTTT. Variable domain in full (rest from reference TRBV5-1 and TRBJ1-1): KAGVTQTPRYLIKTRGQQVTLSCSPISGHRSVSWYQQTPGQGLQFLFEYFSETQRNKGNFPGRFSGRQFSNSRSEMNVSTLELGDSALYLCASSPSSGIEAFFGQGTRLTVV.

The chain links TRBV27 to TRBJ2-7; D possibly corresponds to TRBD1 (6 bases). CDR1 and CDR2 (germline): MNHEY, SMNVEV (reference sequence). Trimming left V 6 bases short and J 2 bases short, with 14 bases between. The CDR3 loop spans 14 amino acids. CDR3 in amino acids: CASSPVRDTYEQYF. In DNA form, the CDR3 reads TGTGCCAGCAGCCCGGTGAGGGACACCTACGAGCAGTACTTC.

This sequence joins TRBV5-1 and TRBJ1-1, with TRBD1 as a possible D gene (5 bases). V was clipped by 0 bases and J by 1 base, with 13 bases between them. The CDR3 consists of 16 residues. In germline, CDR1 is SGHRS, CDR2 YFSETQ. The DNA for the CDR3 is TGCGCCAGCAGCTTGGAAGGCCAGGGCGCGAACACTGAAGCTTTCTTT. It translates to CASSLEGQGANTEAFF.

J is TRBJ1-1 and V is TRBV2; D gene ambiguous. The CDR3 loop spans 14 amino acids. V dropped 7 bases and J dropped 6 bases, with 18 bases sitting between them. Looked up from germline, CDR1 is SNHLY and CDR2 is FYNNEI. The CDR3 DNA sequence: TGTGCCAGCATTGGGCTTGGCCAGTGGGCTGAAGCTTTCTTT. Translated, it gives CASIGLGQWAEAFF.

The J gene is TRBJ1-5, the V gene TRBV28; possibly TRBD1 for D (6 bases). There are 17 residues in the CDR3. CDR1 is MDHEN, CDR2 SYDVKM, per germline. Trimming stripped 2 bases from V and 1 base from J, with 15 bases between. This CDR3 reads CASSLGGAIGSNQPQHF. The CDR3 DNA follows: TGTGCCAGCAGTTTAGGGGGGGCAATCGGCAGCAATCAGCCCCAGCATTTT.

The chain links TRBV28 to TRBJ1-6; 10 nucleotides line up with TRBD1. This CDR3 has 15 residues. Germline V lookup: CDR1 MDHEN, CDR2 SYDVKM. The V segment lost 6 bases and the J segment 8 bases; nucleotides outside the gene matches: 7. The DNA of the CDR3 is TGTGCCAGCAGGACAGGGGGCGCGACGGATTCACCCCTCCACTTT. This translates into CASRTGGATDSPLHF.

This clone has a handful of counts. This chain links TRBV6-5 with TRBJ1-2, with 7 bases lining up with TRBD1. Germline V lookup: CDR1 MNHEY, CDR2 SVGAGI. The CDR3 has 14 amino acids. J lost 4 bases, V lost 6 bases, and 8 bases had no gene match. CDR3 DNA sequence: TGTGCCAGCAGGATGACAGGGCTTAGCTATGGCTACACCTTC. Protein sequence: CASRMTGLSYGYTF.

V and J are TRBV11-2 and TRBJ1-1; the match to TRBD1 covers 7 bases. Losses at the gene ends were 5 bases for V and 2 bases for J; bases not matched to a gene: 5. This CDR3 is 14 amino acids long. The germline gives CDR1 SGHAT, CDR2 FQNNGV. Here the CDR3 DNA reads TGTGCCAGCAGCCTGGGGACAGACAACACTGAAGCTTTCTTT. Translated: CASSLGTDNTEAFF.

There are a few counts of this clone. One end of the junction varies from germline; a read error may be responsible. The chain has TRBV6-5 and TRBJ2-1; TRBD1 might be the D (6 bases). Germline V gene sequence: CDR1 MNHEY, CDR2 SVGAGI. CDR3 length equals 12 residues. CDR3: CASSQTGTLRVF. The CDR3 DNA is TGTGCCAGCAGCCAGACCGGGACACTTAGGGTCTTC.

The chain joins TRBV28 to TRBJ1-2, with 9 bases identical to TRBD1. V was clipped by 4 bases and J by 2 bases; unmatched bases: 11. CDR3 length equals 17 residues. The germline gives CDR1 MDHEN, CDR2 SYDVKM. As DNA, the CDR3 is TGTGCCAGCAGTTCACCCACCCGGACAGGGGACAACTATGGCTACACCTTC. This encodes CASSSPTRTGDNYGYTF.

The chain joins TRBV28 to TRBJ2-2; 7 bases align to TRBD1. The CDR3 is 14 amino acids. The germline gives CDR1 MDHEN, CDR2 SYDVKM. Losses at the gene ends were 11 bases for V and 0 bases for J; bases not matched to a gene: 6. CDR3 residues: CAGRGQTNTGELFF. The CDR3 nucleotides read TGTGCCGGAAGGGGACAGACGAACACCGGGGAGCTGTTTTTT.

The chain recombines TRBV5-4 with TRBJ2-7, with a tentative D call TRBD2 (7 bases). The CDR3 covers 14 residues. Germline V gene lookup returns CDR1 SGHNT and CDR2 YYREEE (reference sequence). V lost 5 bases to trimming and J lost 2 bases, with 14 bases between them. The CDR3 DNA sequence: TGTGCCAGCAGGAGGGGGGGGATTGCCTACGAGCAGTACTTC. Its translation: CASRRGGIAYEQYF.

This clone occurred once. The chain carries TRBV7-8 and TRBJ1-6, with TRBD1 matching 8 bases. The germline CDR1 and CDR2 sequences are SGHVS and FQNEAQ. V lost 5 bases to trimming and J lost 7 bases; unmatched junction nucleotides: 10. The CDR3 contains 16 residues. The CDR3 region is CASSPREQGANSPLHF. DNA of the CDR3: TGTGCCAGCAGCCCTCGGGAGCAGGGGGCGAATTCACCCCTCCACTTT.

The J gene is TRBJ1-1, the V gene TRBV7-2; no reliable D call. CDR1 is SGHTA and CDR2 is FQGNSA in the germline V gene. The CDR3 is 15 residues long. Trimming pared 0 bases from V and 5 bases from J, leaving 13 bases between. CDR3: CASSLAAGGYTEAFF. The CDR3 bases are TGTGCCAGCAGCTTAGCGGCTGGCGGGTATACTGAAGCTTTCTTT.

CDR3 loop: CASSPQRDTEAFF. The CDR3 nucleotides read TGTGCCAGCTCACCACAGAGGGACACTGAAGCTTTCTTT. The genes are TRBV18 and TRBJ1-1; no clear D gene. The V end lost 1 base, the J end lost 3 bases, and 6 bases lay between the germline ends. CDR1 and CDR2 (germline): KGHSH, LQKENI. The CDR3 totals 13 residues. Using reference TRBV18 and TRBJ1-1 for the parts outside the CDR3, the full variable domain is NAGVMQNPRHLVRRRGQEARLRCSPMKGHSHVYWYRQLPEEGLKFMVYLQKENIIDESGMPKERFSAEFPKEGPSILRIQQVVRGDSAAYFCASSPQRDTEAFFGQGTRLTVV.

This chain uses TRBV5-6 with TRBJ2-7; 9 bases agree with TRBD2. The length of the CDR3 is 17 residues. Germline V gene lookup returns CDR1 SGHDT and CDR2 YYEEEE. Trimming took 4 bases from V and 7 from J; bases not matched to a gene: 18. CDR3 protein: CASSLPQGGGASREQYF. CDR3 in DNA: TGTGCCAGCAGCCTCCCCCAGGGCGGGGGGGCCTCTCGGGAGCAGTACTTC. The entire variable domain, with the rest obtained from reference TRBV5-6 and TRBJ2-7, is as follows: DAGVTQSPTHLIKTRGQQVTLRCSPKSGHDTVSWYQQALGQGPQFIFQYYEEEERQRGNFPDRFSGHQFPNYSSELNVNALLLGDSALYLCASSLPQGGGASREQYFGPGTRLTVT.

V and J are TRBV3-1 (or the pseudogene TRBV3-2) and TRBJ2-2; D is perhaps TRBD2 (5 bases). The CDR3 has 16 residues. Deletions cut 1 base from V and 0 bases from J, with 9 bases between. Germline CDR1 reads LGHDT; CDR2 reads YNNKEL (reference sequence). The CDR3 sequence: CASSQGSAPNTGELFF. In DNA form, the CDR3 reads TGTGCCAGCAGCCAAGGTAGCGCCCCGAACACCGGGGAGCTGTTTTTT.

CDR3 DNA: TGTGCCAGCAGCGTAGTGGGGAGTTCGAGAAACACCATATATTTT. The encoded protein is CASSVVGSSRNTIYF. The chain is built from TRBV9 and TRBJ1-3; D remains unclear. The germline V gene encodes CDR1 SGDLS and CDR2 YYNGEE. This CDR3 region has 15 residues. V was clipped by 0 bases and J by 5 bases, with 12 bases between them.

The chain links TRBV4-1 to TRBJ1-5, with a possible D match to TRBD1 (6 bases). The CDR3 covers 16 residues. The V gene lost 0 bases and the J gene lost 7 bases, with 16 bases spanning the gap. Germline CDR1 MGHRA, CDR2 YSYEKL. The CDR3 loop is CASSQDSGALGQPQHF. DNA of the CDR3: TGCGCCAGCAGCCAAGATTCAGGGGCGCTCGGGCAGCCCCAGCATTTT.

The chain carries TRBV2 and TRBJ1-6, with 8 positions matching TRBD1. CDR1 is SNHLY, CDR2 FYNNEI, per germline. The V gene end was trimmed by 7 bases and the J gene end by 5 bases; junction bases not matched to a gene: 7. CDR3 length equals 15 residues. CDR3 coding DNA: TGTGCCAGCACCAAGGGGGACAGGAATAATTCACCCCTCCACTTT. The encoded protein is CASTKGDRNNSPLHF.